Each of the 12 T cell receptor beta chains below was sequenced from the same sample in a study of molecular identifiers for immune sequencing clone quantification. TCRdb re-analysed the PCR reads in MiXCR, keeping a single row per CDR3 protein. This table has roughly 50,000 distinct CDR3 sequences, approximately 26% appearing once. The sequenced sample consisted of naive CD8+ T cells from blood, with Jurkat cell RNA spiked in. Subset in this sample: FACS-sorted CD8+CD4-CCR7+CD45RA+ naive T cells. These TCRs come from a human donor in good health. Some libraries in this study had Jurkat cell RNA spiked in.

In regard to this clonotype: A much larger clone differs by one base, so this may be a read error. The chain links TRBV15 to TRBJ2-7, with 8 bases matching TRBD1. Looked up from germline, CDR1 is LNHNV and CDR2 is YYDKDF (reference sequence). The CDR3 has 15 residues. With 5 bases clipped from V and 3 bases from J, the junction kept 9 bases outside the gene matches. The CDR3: CATSGGRGQVYEQYF. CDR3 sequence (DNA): TGTGCCACCAGCGGTGGCAGGGGGCAGGTCTACGAGCAGTACTTC.

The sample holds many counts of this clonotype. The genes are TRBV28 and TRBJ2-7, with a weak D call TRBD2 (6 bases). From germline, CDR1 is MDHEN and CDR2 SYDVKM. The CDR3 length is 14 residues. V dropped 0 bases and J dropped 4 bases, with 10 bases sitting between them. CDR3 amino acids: CASSLWGEVYEQYF. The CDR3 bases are TGTGCCAGCAGTTTATGGGGGGAGGTATACGAGCAGTACTTC. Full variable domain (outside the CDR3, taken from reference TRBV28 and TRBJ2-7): DVKVTQSSRYLVKRTGEKVFLECVQDMDHENMFWYRQDPGLGLRLIYFSYDVKMKEKGDIPEGYSVSREKKERFSLILESASTNQTSMYLCASSLWGEVYEQYFGPGTRLTVT.

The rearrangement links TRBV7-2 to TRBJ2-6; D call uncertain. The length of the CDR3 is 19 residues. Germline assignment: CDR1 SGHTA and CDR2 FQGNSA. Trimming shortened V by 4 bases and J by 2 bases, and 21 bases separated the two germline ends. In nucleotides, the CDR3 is TGTGCCAGCAGCTCCCCACGTGAGGCGGTGAGGCCTGGGGCCAACGTCCTGACTTTC. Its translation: CASSSPREAVRPGANVLTF.

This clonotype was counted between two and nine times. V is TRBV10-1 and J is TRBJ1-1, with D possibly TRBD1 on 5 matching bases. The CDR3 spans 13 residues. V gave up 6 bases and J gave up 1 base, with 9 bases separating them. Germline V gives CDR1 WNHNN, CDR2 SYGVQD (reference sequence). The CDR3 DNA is TGCGCCAGCAGCGAGGGACCGAACACTGAAGCTTTCTTT. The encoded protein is CASSEGPNTEAFF.

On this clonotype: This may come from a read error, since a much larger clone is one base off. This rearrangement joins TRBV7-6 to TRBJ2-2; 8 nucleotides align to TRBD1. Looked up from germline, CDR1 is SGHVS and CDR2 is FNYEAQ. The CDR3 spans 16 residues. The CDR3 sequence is CASSSTGAFNTRELFF. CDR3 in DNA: TGTGCCAGCAGCTCGACAGGGGCCTTTAACACCAGGGAGCTGTTTTTT.

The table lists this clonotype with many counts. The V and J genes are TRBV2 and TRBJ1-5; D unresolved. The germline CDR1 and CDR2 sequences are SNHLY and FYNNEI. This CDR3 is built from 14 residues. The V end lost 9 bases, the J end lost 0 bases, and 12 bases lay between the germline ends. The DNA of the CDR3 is TGTGCCAGTGGAGAGGTCCTTAGCAATCAGCCCCAGCATTTT. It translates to CASGEVLSNQPQHF.

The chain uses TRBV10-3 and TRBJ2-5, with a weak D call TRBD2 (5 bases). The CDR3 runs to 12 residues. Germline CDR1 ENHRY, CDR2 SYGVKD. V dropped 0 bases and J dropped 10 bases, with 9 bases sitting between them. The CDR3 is CAISESGVHQYF. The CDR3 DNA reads TGTGCCATCAGTGAGTCCGGGGTCCACCAGTACTTC.

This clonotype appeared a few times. CDR3 in amino acids: CASSGRQGASYNEQFF. CDR3 bases: TGTGCCAGCAGCGGAAGACAGGGGGCCAGCTACAATGAGCAGTTCTTC. This chain uses TRBV7-9 with TRBJ2-1; 10 bases align to TRBD1. Germline lookup yields CDR1 SEHNR and CDR2 FQNEAQ (reference sequence). The CDR3 spans 16 residues. Losses at the gene ends were 5 bases for V and 3 bases for J; bases not matched to a gene: 7.

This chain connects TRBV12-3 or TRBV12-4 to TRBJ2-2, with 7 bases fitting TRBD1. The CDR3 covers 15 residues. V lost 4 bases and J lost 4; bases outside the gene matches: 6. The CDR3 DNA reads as TGTGCCAGCAGTTCGCAGACAGGGTCCACCGGGGAGCTGTTTTTT. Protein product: CASSSQTGSTGELFF.

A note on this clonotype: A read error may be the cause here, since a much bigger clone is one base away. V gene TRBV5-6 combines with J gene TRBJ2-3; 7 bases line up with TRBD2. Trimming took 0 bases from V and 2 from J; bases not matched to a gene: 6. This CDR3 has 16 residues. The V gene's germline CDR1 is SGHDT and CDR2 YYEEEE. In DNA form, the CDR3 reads TGTGCCAGCAGCTTGGGACGGGGGGTTTACACAGATACGCAGTATTTT. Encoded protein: CASSLGRGVYTDTQYF. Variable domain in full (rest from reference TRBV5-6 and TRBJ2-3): DAGVTQSPTHLIKTRGQQVTLRCSPKSGHDTVSWYQQALGQGPQFIFQYYEEEERQRGNFPDRFSGHQFPNYSSELNVNALLLGDSALYLCASSLGRGVYTDTQYFGPGTRLTVL.

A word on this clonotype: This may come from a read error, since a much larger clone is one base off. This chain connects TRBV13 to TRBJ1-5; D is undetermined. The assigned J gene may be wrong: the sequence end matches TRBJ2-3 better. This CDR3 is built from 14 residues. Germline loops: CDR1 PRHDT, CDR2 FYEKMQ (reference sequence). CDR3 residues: CASSGRGIDQPQYF. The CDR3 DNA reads TGTGCCAGCAGCGGCCGTGGAATAGATCAGCCCCAGTATTTT.

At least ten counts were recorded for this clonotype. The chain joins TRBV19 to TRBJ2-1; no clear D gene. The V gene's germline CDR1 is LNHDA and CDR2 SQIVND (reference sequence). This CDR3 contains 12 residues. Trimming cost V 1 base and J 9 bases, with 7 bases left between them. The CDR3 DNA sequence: TGTGCCAGTAGTATAGGTGTAGGTGAGCAGTTCTTC. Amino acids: CASSIGVGEQFF. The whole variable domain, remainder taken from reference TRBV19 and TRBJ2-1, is DGGITQSPKYLFRKEGQNVTLSCEQNLNHDAMYWYRQDPGQGLRLIYYSQIVNDFQKGDIAEGYSVSREKKESFPLTVTSAQKNPTAFYLCASSIGVGEQFFGPGTRLTVL.